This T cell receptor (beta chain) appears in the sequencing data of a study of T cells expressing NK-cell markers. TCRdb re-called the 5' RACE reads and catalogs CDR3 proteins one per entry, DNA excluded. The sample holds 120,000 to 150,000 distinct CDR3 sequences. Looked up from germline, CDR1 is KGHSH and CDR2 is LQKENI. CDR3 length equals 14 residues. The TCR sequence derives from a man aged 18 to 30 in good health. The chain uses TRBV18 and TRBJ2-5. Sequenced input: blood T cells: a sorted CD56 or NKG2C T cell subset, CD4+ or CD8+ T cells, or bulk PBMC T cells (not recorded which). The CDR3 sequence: CASSPPHGLETQYF.